A selection of T cell receptor beta chains follows, all from one sample in a study of blood T cell repertoires in COVID-19. Libraries were prepared by immunoSEQ multiplex PCR; TCRdb keeps only in-frame clonotypes and omits some of them. Found here are roughly 500,000 clones, 75% to 90% of them singletons; the top ten hold approximately 2.9%. The sample consisted of peripheral blood. The origin of the receptors is a human donor in a cohort sampled during active COVID-19. Each CDR3 is given with its conserved first and last residue. A D gene is named only where the DNA matches it firmly. Size is stated for part of the rows, as once, few or many counts, or as a class when the clone is expanded.

d_call j_call v_call clone_size cdr3_nt cdr3_aa
TRBD2 TRBJ2-7 TRBV7-3 NA TGTGCCAGCAGCTCCAGTAGCGGGAGCTCCTACGAGCAGTACTTC CASSSSSGSSYEQYF
TRBD1 TRBJ1-2 TRBV19 NA TGTGCCAGTAGTATCGAATTAACAGGGGTGACCTATGGCTACACCTTC CASSIELTGVTYGYTF
NA TRBJ2-1 TRBV27 NA TGTGCCAGCAGTAACCGGGAGACCTACAATGAGCAGTTCTTC CASSNRETYNEQFF
NA TRBJ2-2 TRBV2 NA TGTGCCAGCAGTTCGACTGGAGCCATCCTGAACACCGGGGAGCTGTTTTTT CASSSTGAILNTGELFF
NA TRBJ1-5 TRBV15 NA TGTGCCACCAGGAGAGGTTATAGCAATCAGCCCCAGCATTTT CATRRGYSNQPQHF
NA TRBJ1-1 TRBV18 NA TGTGCCAGCTCAACCAGGGGGAACACTGAAGCTTTCTTT CASSTRGNTEAFF
TRBD1 TRBJ1-1 TRBV20-1 NA TGCAGTGCCACCGGACAGGGGGAAGCTTTCTTT CSATGQGEAFF
NA TRBJ1-3 TRBV2 NA TGTGCCAGCCTTCCTGCGGCCGGGGTCTCTGGAAACACCATATATTTT CASLPAAGVSGNTIYF
TRBD2 TRBJ2-1 TRBV7-3 NA TGTGCCAGCAGCTTGAGCGGGGCCTACAATGAGCAGTTCTTC CASSLSGAYNEQFF
TRBD2 TRBJ2-1 TRBV28 NA TGTGCCAGCAGCAACGGACTAGCCGCCCCCAATGAGCAGTTCTTC CASSNGLAAPNEQFF
TRBD2 TRBJ2-2 TRBV29-1 NA TGCAGCGTACAGACTAGCGGGAGCTTCGGGGAGCTGTTTTTT CSVQTSGSFGELFF
TRBD1 TRBJ2-2 TRBV5-6 NA TGTGCCAGCAGGTGGAGACAGGGTACAAGCACCGGGGAGCTGTTTTTT CASRWRQGTSTGELFF
NA TRBJ1-1 TRBV9 NA TGTGCCAGCAGCGTCTTGACAGATTTGAACACTGAAGCTTTCTTT CASSVLTDLNTEAFF
TRBD1 TRBJ2-7 TRBV27 NA TGTGCCAGCAGTTGGGCAGGGGGTGGGGAGCAGTACTTC CASSWAGGGEQYF
TRBD1 TRBJ1-3 TRBV30 once TGTGCCTGGAGTTTCAACAGGGGCTCTGGAAACACCATATATTTT CAWSFNRGSGNTIYF
TRBD2 TRBJ2-2 TRBV7-9 once TGTGCCAGCCCTTTAGCGGGGCAGAACACCGGGGAGCTGTTTTTT CASPLAGQNTGELFF
TRBD2 TRBJ2-1 TRBV30 NA TGTGCCTGGAGTGAGCAGCGGGGGGCCTACAATGAGCAGTTCTTC CAWSEQRGAYNEQFF
NA TRBJ2-7 TRBV3-1/TRBV3-2 NA TGTGCCAGCAGCCAACGGAGCAGCTACGAGCAGTACTTC CASSQRSSYEQYF
NA TRBJ1-1 TRBV29-1 NA TGCAGCGCATCCCAGTGGGAGAGGAACACTGAAGCTTTCTTT CSASQWERNTEAFF
TRBD2 TRBJ2-5 TRBV11-2 NA TGTGCCAGCAGCCCGTTCGGGACTAGCGGGATAGGCCAAGAGACCCAGTACTTC CASSPFGTSGIGQETQYF
TRBD1 TRBJ1-1 TRBV5-1 NA TGCGCCAGCGGGGGACAGACGAACACTGAAGCTTTCTTT CASGGQTNTEAFF
TRBD1 TRBJ1-1 TRBV7-9 NA TGTGCCAGCAGCGTGGGACAGGAGAACACTGAAGCTTTCTTT CASSVGQENTEAFF
TRBD1 TRBJ1-3 TRBV28 NA TGTGCCAGCAGTTTCCAAGACAGGGTGGGAAACACCATATATTTT CASSFQDRVGNTIYF
TRBD1 TRBJ1-4 TRBV28 NA TGTGCCAGCAGGTCAGGGGGTGGAGGTGAAAAACTGTTTTTT CASRSGGGGEKLFF
TRBD1 TRBJ2-5 TRBV7-2 NA TGTGCCAGCAGCTTAACTCCGACAGGGCTCCAAGAGACCCAGTACTTC CASSLTPTGLQETQYF
NA TRBJ2-1 TRBV5-4 NA TGTGCCAGCAGCTTGGACAGGGCTAGGAATGAGCAGTTCTTC CASSLDRARNEQFF
NA TRBJ1-2 TRBV3-1/TRBV3-2 NA TGTGCCAGCAGCCAATCTGACTATGGCTACACCTTC CASSQSDYGYTF
TRBD1 TRBJ1-2 TRBV5-1 NA TGCGCCAGCAGCTGGACAGGGGCGGCGAACTATGGCTACACCTTC CASSWTGAANYGYTF
NA TRBJ2-1 TRBV29-1 NA TGCAGCGTTGAATCGCTAGGGGGGCAGTTCTTC CSVESLGGQFF
NA TRBJ2-7 TRBV5-5 NA TGTGCCAGCAGCTTAGCCGTACAGGGCGACTCCTACGAGCAGTACTTC CASSLAVQGDSYEQYF
NA TRBJ1-5 TRBV10-1 NA TGCGCCAGCTTCCACAGGGATAGCAATCAGCCCCAGCATTTT CASFHRDSNQPQHF
TRBD1 TRBJ1-2 TRBV7-8 NA TGTGCCAGCAGCTTGGACAGGGATAGTGGCTACACCTTC CASSLDRDSGYTF
NA TRBJ1-1 TRBV5-6 NA TGTGCCAGCAGCTTGGAGGTGGGACACCTGAACACTGAAGCTTTCTTT CASSLEVGHLNTEAFF
TRBD1 TRBJ1-6 TRBV19 NA TGTGCCAGTAGTACCACCGGACAGGGCTCGGGTTCACCCCTCCACTTT CASSTTGQGSGSPLHF
TRBD1 TRBJ2-4 TRBV7-2 NA TGTGCCAGCAGCTTAGCTGGTGACGGGACAGAAAAAAACATTCAGTACTTC CASSLAGDGTEKNIQYF
TRBD1 TRBJ2-7 TRBV5-1 NA TGCGCCAGCAGCTGGGACAGGGAGAACGAGCAGTACTTC CASSWDRENEQYF
TRBD2 TRBJ2-7 TRBV7-2 few TGTGCCAGCAGCTTAGCGTCTAGCGGCCTCTCCTACGAGCAGTACTTC CASSLASSGLSYEQYF
TRBD2 TRBJ2-4 TRBV4-3 NA TGCGCCAGCAGCCAAGAAGCCGGGACTAGCGGGAGCGGGGCCAAAAACATTCAGTACTTC CASSQEAGTSGSGAKNIQYF
TRBD2 TRBJ2-1 TRBV27 NA TGTGCCAGCAGTACCCGGCTAGCGGGAGCCGGTGAGCAGTTCTTC CASSTRLAGAGEQFF
TRBD1 TRBJ2-7 TRBV15 NA TGTGCCACCAGCAGGGGGAACAGGGGAACCTACGAGCAGTACTTC CATSRGNRGTYEQYF
NA TRBJ1-5 TRBV10-3 NA TGTGCCTCCAGACAGGACTTCAATCAGCCCCAGCATTTT CASRQDFNQPQHF
NA TRBJ1-6 TRBV6-5 NA TGTGCCAGCGGGGGGTCACCCCTCCACTTT CASGGSPLHF
TRBD1 TRBJ1-3 TRBV12-5 NA TGTGCTAGTACGACAGGGGGTATCTCTGGAAACACCATATATTTT CASTTGGISGNTIYF
TRBD1 TRBJ2-3 TRBV27 NA TGTGCCAGCAGTCGGACAGGGGTTATAGATACGCAGTATTTT CASSRTGVIDTQYF
TRBD1 TRBJ2-5 TRBV10-1 many TGCGCCAGCAGTGAATCAGGGGGTGAGACCCAGTACTTC CASSESGGETQYF
NA TRBJ2-1 TRBV28 NA TGTGCCATCGTGGGGAGCCGTGAAAATGAGCAGTTCTTC CAIVGSRENEQFF